These 14 T cell receptor beta chains originate from one sample sequenced in a study of T cells in localized non-small cell lung cancer (TCRdb year 2020). Libraries were made using the immunoSEQ multiplex PCR assay. Held by TCRdb, this immuneACCESS table contains in-frame sequences only and omits some clones. Under half of the omission traces to an unresolved V gene where checked; the cause of the rest is unknown. The sample table contains about 74,000 clones; only one count was recorded for approximately 88% of them. 1% to 1.5% of the sample is in the top ten clones. Specimen: peripheral blood, collected before any cancer treatment. These receptors all stem from a female donor at least 60 years old with stage I lung adenocarcinoma.

The chain combines TRBV18 with TRBJ2-7; 8 nucleotides line up with TRBD1. This CDR3 spans 13 amino acids. CDR1 is KGHSH and CDR2 is LQKENI in the germline V gene. The J segment lost 6 bases and the V segment lost 3 bases, leaving 4 bases of the junction unmatched. The CDR3 region has the DNA TGTGCCAGCTCACCGACCGGGACAGGCGAGCAGTACTTC. This encodes CASSPTGTGEQYF.

The chain carries TRBV20-1 and TRBJ1-1; D is ambiguous. CDR1 is DFQATT and CDR2 is SNEGSKA in the germline V gene (reference sequence). V dropped 7 bases and J dropped 1 base, with 4 bases sitting between them. This CDR3 region has 10 residues. The CDR3 is CSGRNTEAFF. CDR3 in DNA: TGCAGTGGGAGGAACACTGAAGCTTTCTTT.

V and J are TRBV11-3 and TRBJ2-7, with D perhaps matching TRBD2 (5 bases). V dropped 3 bases and J dropped 2 bases, with 11 bases sitting between them. Per the germline V gene, CDR1 is SGHNT and CDR2 is YENEEA. This CDR3 is 14 amino acids long. The CDR3 DNA follows: TGTGCCAGCAGCTTGAGGGCGGCTACCTACGAGCAGTACTTC. It translates to CASSLRAATYEQYF.

The chain combines TRBV29-1 with TRBJ2-7; D unclear. V gave up 4 bases and J gave up 4 bases, with 8 bases separating them. This CDR3 is built from 11 residues. Germline lookup yields CDR1 SQVTM and CDR2 ANQGSEA. Here the CDR3 reads CSVVEVYEQYF. The CDR3 DNA reads as TGCAGCGTTGTAGAGGTTTACGAGCAGTACTTC.

This sequence joins TRBV2 and TRBJ2-7; 9 bases map to TRBD2. Germline assignment: CDR1 SNHLY and CDR2 FYNNEI. V was clipped by 6 bases and J by 4 bases; unmatched bases: 10. CDR3 size: 15 residues. CDR3 loop: CASRSPATSGYEQYF. CDR3 DNA: TGTGCCAGCAGGAGCCCCGCGACTAGCGGATACGAGCAGTACTTC.

V and J are TRBV7-7 and TRBJ2-1; TRBD2 matches at 12 bases. Trimming at V came to 6 bases and at J to 4 bases, leaving 4 bases not matched to a gene. The CDR3 contains 15 residues. Germline assignment: CDR1 SSHAT and CDR2 FNYEAQ (reference sequence). This CDR3 reads CASSPTSGRYNEQFF. Here the CDR3 DNA reads TGTGCCAGCAGTCCGACTAGCGGGAGATACAATGAGCAGTTCTTC.

CDR3: CASRVRGQKLYGYTF. The CDR3 region has the DNA TGTGCCAGCAGAGTCAGGGGACAGAAGCTCTATGGCTACACCTTC. V is TRBV5-6 and J is TRBJ1-2; TRBD1 agrees at 7 bases. Germline V gene data show CDR1 as SGHDT and CDR2 as YYEEEE. The CDR3 is made up of 15 amino acids. V trimming: 5 bases; J trimming: 4 bases; junction bases outside the gene matches: 11.

The rearrangement links TRBV5-1 to TRBJ2-5; no clear D gene. Deletions cut 2 bases from V and 2 bases from J, with 7 bases between. Germline CDR1 is SGHRS and CDR2 is YFSETQ. This CDR3 has 13 amino acids. The CDR3 sequence is CASSLGEQETQYF. CDR3 nucleotides: TGCGCCAGCAGCTTAGGAGAGCAAGAGACCCAGTACTTC.

This chain connects TRBV2 to TRBJ1-2; the D is unclear. Germline V gene lookup returns CDR1 SNHLY and CDR2 FYNNEI. CDR3 length: 13 residues. V lost 4 bases and J lost 4, with 10 bases in between. CDR3 loop: CASSVIAFYGYTF. DNA of the CDR3: TGTGCCAGCAGTGTCATAGCTTTCTATGGCTACACCTTC.

The chain combines TRBV18 with TRBJ1-5, with D possibly matching TRBD1 (6 bases). The germline V gene encodes CDR1 KGHSH and CDR2 LQKENI. Between the trimmed V and J ends, which lost 0 bases and 6 bases, there was a span of 12 bases. This CDR3 region has 15 residues. For the CDR3, the DNA is TGTGCCAGCTCACCACCGGGCAGGGGTGTTCAGCCCCAGCATTTT. It encodes CASSPPGRGVQPQHF.

This chain links TRBV5-5 with TRBJ2-7; D remains ambiguous. The ends were cut back, 0 bases at V and 2 bases at J, with 12 bases in the middle. The CDR3 loop spans 15 amino acids. In germline, CDR1 is SGHKS, CDR2 YYEKEE (reference sequence). CDR3 in amino acids: CASSLAVSTTYEQYF. In DNA, the CDR3 is TGTGCCAGCAGCTTGGCCGTCAGTACCACCTACGAGCAGTACTTC. The complete variable domain, with remaining parts taken from reference TRBV5-5 and TRBJ2-7, reads DAGVTQSPTHLIKTRGQQVTLRCSPISGHKSVSWYQQVLGQGPQFIFQYYEKEERGRGNFPDRFSARQFPNYSSELNVNALLLGDSALYLCASSLAVSTTYEQYFGPGTRLTVT.

This clone was observed once. This chain joins TRBV7-9 and TRBJ2-3; D remains unclear. CDR1 SEHNR and CDR2 FQNEAQ come from the germline V gene (reference sequence). V was clipped by 0 bases and J by 7 bases, with 5 bases between them. CDR3 size: 12 residues. The CDR3 region is CASSLADNTQYF. Here the CDR3 DNA reads TGTGCCAGCAGCTTAGCCGATAATACGCAGTATTTT.

The chain couples TRBV19 to TRBJ2-1, with D perhaps matching TRBD1 (5 bases). V lost 5 bases, J lost 5 bases, and 19 bases lay in between. Germline values: CDR1 LNHDA, CDR2 SQIVND (reference sequence). The CDR3 contains 16 residues. The CDR3 sequence: CASSVPTGEGDNEQFF. CDR3 nucleotide sequence: TGTGCCAGTAGTGTCCCGACCGGAGAAGGGGACAATGAGCAGTTCTTC.

The chain links TRBV5-4 to TRBJ1-2; 7 nucleotides align to TRBD1. Per germline, CDR1 SGHNT and CDR2 YYREEE (reference sequence). V shed 0 bases and J 4 bases; nucleotides not matched to a gene: 6. The CDR3 has 15 residues. For the CDR3, the DNA is TGTGCCAGCAGCTTGGGCGGGACAGAGGGCTATGGCTACACCTTC. Its translation: CASSLGGTEGYGYTF.